Below are 22 T cell receptor beta chains sequenced from a single sample in a study of blood T cell repertoires in COVID-19. Sequenced by immunoSEQ multiplex PCR; TCRdb stores in-frame clones only, minus some. The data contain about half a million clones, 80% to 90% of them seen just once; the ten biggest clones take up approximately 2.9%. Sequenced sample: peripheral blood. The receptor set was obtained from a human donor in a cohort sampled during active COVID-19.

Here the CDR3 reads CAWSRPGLAMNNEQFF. The CDR3 coding sequence is TGTGCCTGGAGTCGACCGGGACTAGCAATGAACAATGAGCAGTTCTTC. The chain is built from TRBV30 and TRBJ2-1, with 9 bases lining up with TRBD2. The CDR3 is 16 amino acids. J was trimmed by 5 bases and V by 2 bases; bases with no gene match: 10. Germline V gene lookup returns CDR1 GTSNPN and CDR2 SVGIG (reference sequence).

V usage is TRBV5-1 and J usage is TRBJ1-2; 9 nucleotides align to TRBD1. Germline V lookup: CDR1 SGHRS, CDR2 YFSETQ. The CDR3 is 15 residues long. After removal of 4 bases from V and 6 bases from J, the junction contained 10 bases not matched to a gene. In DNA form, the CDR3 reads TGCGCCAGCAGCCGTCAGGGACAGGGTGAGGATGGCTACACCTTC. This gives the protein CASSRQGQGEDGYTF. The full variable domain, rest sourced from reference TRBV5-1 and TRBJ1-2, is KAGVTQTPRYLIKTRGQQVTLSCSPISGHRSVSWYQQTPGQGLQFLFEYFSETQRNKGNFPGRFSGRQFSNSRSEMNVSTLELGDSALYLCASSRQGQGEDGYTFGSGTRLTVV.

This clone was detected once. V is TRBV7-3 and J is TRBJ2-3; D is perhaps TRBD2 (5 bases). There are 12 residues in the CDR3. The germline gives CDR1 SGHTA, CDR2 FQGTGA. Trimming shortened V by 5 bases and J by 5 bases, and 8 bases separated the two germline ends. CDR3 loop: CASSRTRDTQYF. As DNA, the CDR3 is TGTGCCAGCAGCCGTACTAGAGATACGCAGTATTTT.

The chain carries TRBV28 and TRBJ2-5; weak D call: TRBD1 (5 bases). CDR1 and CDR2 (germline): MDHEN, SYDVKM. This CDR3 region has 11 residues. V was shortened by 6 bases and J by 3 bases, with 5 bases between the two germline ends. The CDR3 DNA sequence: TGTGCCAGCAGACAGGAAGAGACCCAGTACTTC. As protein: CASRQEETQYF.

V and J are TRBV29-1 and TRBJ1-4; D is ambiguous. V was pared by 2 bases and J by 8 bases, with 6 bases between. This CDR3 is built from 11 residues. Germline V CDR1 and CDR2: SQVTM, ANQGSEA. The CDR3 region is CSVEQREKLFF. The CDR3 DNA follows: TGCAGCGTTGAACAGAGGGAAAAACTGTTTTTT.

The rearrangement links TRBV5-1 to TRBJ1-3, with 9 bases matching TRBD1. After removal of 0 bases from V and 4 bases from J, the junction contained 17 bases not matched to a gene. The CDR3 is 20 amino acids. Per germline, CDR1 SGHRS and CDR2 YFSETQ. CDR3 protein: CASSLEWRGATGGAGNTIYF. In DNA, the CDR3 is TGCGCCAGCAGCTTGGAATGGAGGGGAGCCACAGGGGGCGCAGGAAACACCATATATTTT.

The chain couples TRBV11-3 to TRBJ2-7; the D gene is possibly TRBD1 (6 bases). V lost 11 bases and J lost 0, with 14 bases in between. The CDR3 spans 13 residues. The germline V gene encodes CDR1 SGHNT and CDR2 YENEEA. DNA of the CDR3: TGTGCCGGCTACCGGGACACCTCCTACGAGCAGTACTTC. Translation: CAGYRDTSYEQYF.

The CDR3 spells CAIRGTGFFSDTF. DNA of the CDR3: TGTGCCATCAGGGGGACAGGGTTTTTCTCCGACACCTTC. This rearrangement joins TRBV10-3 to TRBJ1-2; 9 nucleotides align to TRBD1. In germline, CDR1 is ENHRY, CDR2 SYGVKD. The CDR3 sequence is 13 residues long. Trimming cost V 6 bases and J 12 bases; bases outside gene matches: 11.

The chain links TRBV5-6 to TRBJ1-3; 8 bases fit TRBD1. The V segment lost 4 bases and the J segment 4 bases; nucleotides outside the gene matches: 4. CDR1 is SGHDT, CDR2 YYEEEE, per germline. The CDR3 extends over 14 amino acids. CDR3: CASSRGQGGNTIYF. CDR3 in DNA: TGTGCCAGCAGCAGAGGACAGGGAGGAAACACCATATATTTT.

The DNA of the CDR3 is TGTGCCAGCAGCCGACAGTCATCCTCCTACGAGCAGTACTTC. The encoded protein is CASSRQSSSYEQYF. The chain links TRBV3-1 (or the pseudogene TRBV3-2) to TRBJ2-7; a possible D gene is TRBD1 (5 bases). Trimming shortened V by 4 bases and J by 0 bases, and 10 bases separated the two germline ends. Germline V gives CDR1 LGHDT, CDR2 YNNKEL (reference sequence). This CDR3 is 14 amino acids long.

The rearrangement links TRBV6-1 to TRBJ2-5; TRBD2 matches at 11 bases. This CDR3 spans 16 amino acids. Germline V gives CDR1 MNHNS, CDR2 SASEGT. V shed 3 bases, J shed 4 bases, and the junction held 7 bases outside the gene matches. The CDR3 bases are TGTGCCAGCAGTGATGTTAGTACTAGCGGGGGAGAGACCCAGTACTTC. Translation: CASSDVSTSGGETQYF.

This clone was detected once. This chain links TRBV27 with TRBJ1-6, with 12 bases fitting TRBD1. V dropped 3 bases and J dropped 6; count of bases not matched to a gene: 9. The CDR3 totals 18 residues. Germline-derived CDR1 and CDR2 are MNHEY and SMNVEV (reference sequence). The CDR3 sequence: CASSLAGTGGTFNSPLHF. CDR3 DNA: TGTGCCAGCAGTTTGGCCGGGACAGGGGGCACCTTTAATTCACCCCTCCACTTT.

This chain uses TRBV5-8 with TRBJ2-1; 9 bases match TRBD1. J lost 3 bases, V lost 0 bases, and 4 bases had no gene match. The CDR3 is 16 residues long. Germline V lookup: CDR1 SGHTS, CDR2 YDEGEE. CDR3 in DNA: TGTGCCAGCAGCTTGGTAGGGACAGGGCGCTACAATGAGCAGTTCTTC. Translated, it gives CASSLVGTGRYNEQFF.

The J gene is TRBJ2-7, the V gene TRBV7-2; 8 nucleotides match TRBD2. The CDR3 has 17 amino acids. After removal of 5 bases from V and 6 bases from J, the junction contained 18 bases not matched to a gene. Germline-derived CDR1 and CDR2 are SGHTA and FQGNSA. The CDR3 DNA sequence: TGTGCCAGCAGCCTCCCCCGATATAGCGGGACGAGGAGCGAGCAGTACTTC. Translating gives CASSLPRYSGTRSEQYF.

CDR3 nucleotides: TGTGCCAGCAGCCCACCCGAGGGGAACACTGAAGCTTTCTTT. The encoded protein is CASSPPEGNTEAFF. This chain links TRBV3-1 (or the pseudogene TRBV3-2) with TRBJ1-1; D remains ambiguous. The CDR3 totals 14 residues. Trimming removed 4 bases at V and 1 base at J, with 10 bases between. Germline CDR1 is LGHDT and CDR2 is YNNKEL (reference sequence).

The chain recombines TRBV5-8 with TRBJ2-3, with 8 nucleotides matching TRBD2. The CDR3 loop spans 16 amino acids. Per germline, CDR1 SGHTS and CDR2 YDEGEE. With 4 bases clipped from V and 6 bases from J, the junction kept 13 bases outside the gene matches. The CDR3 sequence is CASSRPGAGVGDTQYF. The CDR3 DNA reads as TGTGCCAGCAGCCGCCCGGGAGCGGGAGTGGGGGATACGCAGTATTTT.

The J gene is TRBJ2-5, the V gene TRBV5-5, with a tentative D call TRBD1 (6 bases). The CDR3 contains 14 residues. V was trimmed by 4 bases and J by 7 bases, leaving 17 bases between them. Germline-derived CDR1 and CDR2 are SGHKS and YYEKEE (reference sequence). CDR3 DNA: TGTGCCAGCAGCCTGGACAGAGGTGGAGGGACCCAGTACTTC. It codes for CASSLDRGGGTQYF.

The chain recombines TRBV4-1 with TRBJ1-5; D gene uncertain. The germline V gene has CDR1 MGHRA and CDR2 YSYEKL. This CDR3 has 16 amino acids. The germline V and J ends were trimmed by 4 bases and 0 bases, with 13 bases remaining between them. CDR3: CASSPAGEYSNQPQHF. The CDR3 nucleotides read TGCGCCAGCAGCCCGGCAGGCGAATATAGCAATCAGCCCCAGCATTTT.

In this sample, this clone turned up once. The chain uses TRBV7-9 and TRBJ2-1; the D gene is possibly TRBD1 (6 bases). Trimming left V 5 bases short and J 8 bases short, with 16 bases between. Per the germline V gene, CDR1 is SEHNR and CDR2 is FQNEAQ (reference sequence). This CDR3 contains 14 residues. The CDR3 nucleotides read TGTGCCAGCAGCCGACGGACAGTTTTAGATGAGCAGTTCTTC. Translating it yields CASSRRTVLDEQFF. The full variable domain, with the rest looked up from reference TRBV7-9 and TRBJ2-1, is DTGVSQNPRHKITKRGQNVTFRCDPISEHNRLYWYRQTLGQGPEFLTYFQNEAQLEKSRLLSDRFSAERPKGSFSTLEIQRTEQGDSAMYLCASSRRTVLDEQFFGPGTRLTVL.

This sequence joins TRBV9 and TRBJ2-2; D remains ambiguous. This CDR3 region has 15 residues. Germline CDR1 SGDLS, CDR2 YYNGEE. Trimming pared 4 bases from V and 5 bases from J, leaving 15 bases between. This CDR3 reads CASSLSGRLTGELFF. The CDR3, as DNA: TGTGCCAGCAGCCTATCAGGTCGGCTAACCGGGGAGCTGTTTTTT.

The chain couples TRBV9 to TRBJ1-1, with D possibly TRBD1 on 5 matching bases. Trimming pared 5 bases from V and 1 base from J, leaving 9 bases between. Germline V gives CDR1 SGDLS, CDR2 YYNGEE. The CDR3 has 13 amino acids. CDR3: CASSGHENTEAFF. The CDR3 coding sequence is TGTGCCAGCAGTGGACACGAGAACACTGAAGCTTTCTTT.

This clone was seen a handful of times. The rearrangement uses TRBV19 and TRBJ2-5; the D is unclear. The CDR3 is 14 residues long. The V gene's germline CDR1 is LNHDA and CDR2 SQIVND (reference sequence). Trimming shortened V by 4 bases and J by 5 bases, and 14 bases separated the two germline ends. The CDR3 sequence: CASSTDLLSETQYF. As DNA, the CDR3 is TGTGCCAGTAGTACTGACTTGCTGTCCGAGACCCAGTACTTC.